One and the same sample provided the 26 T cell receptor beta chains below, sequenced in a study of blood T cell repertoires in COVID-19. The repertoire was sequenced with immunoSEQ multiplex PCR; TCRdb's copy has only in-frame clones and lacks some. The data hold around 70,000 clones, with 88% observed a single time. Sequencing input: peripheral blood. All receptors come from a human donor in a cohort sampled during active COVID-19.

The chain's CDR3 is CASSPSGSIEAFF. CDR3 DNA: TGTGCCAGCAGCCCCTCCGGTTCTATAGAAGCTTTCTTT. The chain couples TRBV14 to TRBJ1-1; D gene unclear. Between the trimmed V and J ends, which lost 4 bases and 8 bases, there was a span of 14 bases. The CDR3 runs to 13 residues. From germline, CDR1 is SGHDN and CDR2 FVKESK.

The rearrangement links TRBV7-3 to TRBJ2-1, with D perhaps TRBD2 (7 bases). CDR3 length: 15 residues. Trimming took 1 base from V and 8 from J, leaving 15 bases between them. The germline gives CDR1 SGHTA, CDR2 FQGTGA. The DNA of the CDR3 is TGTGCCAGCAGCTTAATTAGGGGGGGTCCTTATGAGCAGTTCTTC. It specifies CASSLIRGGPYEQFF.

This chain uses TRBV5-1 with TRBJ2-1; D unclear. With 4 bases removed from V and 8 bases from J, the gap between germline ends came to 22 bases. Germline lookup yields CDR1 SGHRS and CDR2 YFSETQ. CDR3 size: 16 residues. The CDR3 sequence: CASSPVEVVDTHEQFF. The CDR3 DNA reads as TGCGCCAGCAGCCCTGTCGAGGTTGTGGATACGCATGAGCAGTTCTTC.

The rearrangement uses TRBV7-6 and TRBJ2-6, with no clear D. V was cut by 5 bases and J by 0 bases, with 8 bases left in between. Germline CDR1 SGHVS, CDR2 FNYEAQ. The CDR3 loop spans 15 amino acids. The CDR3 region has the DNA TGTGCCAGCAGCGCCAGACTCTCTGGGGCCAACGTCCTGACTTTC. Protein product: CASSARLSGANVLTF.

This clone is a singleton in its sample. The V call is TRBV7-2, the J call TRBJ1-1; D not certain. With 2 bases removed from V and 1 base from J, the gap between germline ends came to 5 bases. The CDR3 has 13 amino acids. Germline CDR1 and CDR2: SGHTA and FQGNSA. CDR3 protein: CASSLPGNTEAFF. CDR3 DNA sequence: TGTGCCAGCAGCTTACCCGGGAACACTGAAGCTTTCTTT.

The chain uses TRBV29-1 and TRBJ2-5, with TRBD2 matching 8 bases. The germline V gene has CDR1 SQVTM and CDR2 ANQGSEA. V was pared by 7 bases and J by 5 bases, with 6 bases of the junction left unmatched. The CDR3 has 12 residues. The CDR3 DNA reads TGCAGCGCGAGCGGGAGTTGGGAGACCCAGTACTTC. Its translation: CSASGSWETQYF.

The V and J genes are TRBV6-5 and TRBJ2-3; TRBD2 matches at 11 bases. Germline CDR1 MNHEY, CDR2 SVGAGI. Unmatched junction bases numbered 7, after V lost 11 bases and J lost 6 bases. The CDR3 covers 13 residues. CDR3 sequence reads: CAGKVAGGDTQYF. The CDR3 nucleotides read TGTGCCGGCAAAGTAGCGGGGGGGGATACGCAGTATTTT.

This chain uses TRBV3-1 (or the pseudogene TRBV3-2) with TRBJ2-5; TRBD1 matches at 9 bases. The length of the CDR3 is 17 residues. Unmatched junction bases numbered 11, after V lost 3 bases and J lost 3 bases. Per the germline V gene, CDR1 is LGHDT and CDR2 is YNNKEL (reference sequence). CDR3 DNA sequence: TGTGCCAGCAGCCACCTTCGAACAGGGGGCTGGGAAGAGACCCAGTACTTC. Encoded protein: CASSHLRTGGWEETQYF.

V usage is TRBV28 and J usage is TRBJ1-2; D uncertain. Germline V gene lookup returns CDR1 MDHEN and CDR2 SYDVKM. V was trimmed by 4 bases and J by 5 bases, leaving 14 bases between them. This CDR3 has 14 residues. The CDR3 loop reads CASSSAGIEYGYTF. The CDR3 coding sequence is TGTGCCAGCAGTTCGGCGGGGATTGAGTATGGCTACACCTTC.

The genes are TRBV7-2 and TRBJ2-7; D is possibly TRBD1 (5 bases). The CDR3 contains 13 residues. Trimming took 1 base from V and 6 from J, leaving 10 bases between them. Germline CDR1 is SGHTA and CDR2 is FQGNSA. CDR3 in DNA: TGTGCCAGCAGCTTAGAGTCTGGGGCCGAGCAGTACTTC. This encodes CASSLESGAEQYF.

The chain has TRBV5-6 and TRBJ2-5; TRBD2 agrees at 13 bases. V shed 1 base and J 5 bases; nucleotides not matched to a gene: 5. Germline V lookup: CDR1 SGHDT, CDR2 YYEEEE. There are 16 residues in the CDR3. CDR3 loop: CASSLQTTSGRETQYF. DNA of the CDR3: TGTGCCAGCAGCTTGCAGACGACTAGCGGGAGGGAGACCCAGTACTTC.

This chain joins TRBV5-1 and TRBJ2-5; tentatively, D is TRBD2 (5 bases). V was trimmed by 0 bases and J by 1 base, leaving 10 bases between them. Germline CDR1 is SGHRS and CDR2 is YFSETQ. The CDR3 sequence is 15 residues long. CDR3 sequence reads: CASSLGASSQETQYF. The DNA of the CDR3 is TGCGCCAGCAGCTTGGGGGCTAGCAGCCAAGAGACCCAGTACTTC.

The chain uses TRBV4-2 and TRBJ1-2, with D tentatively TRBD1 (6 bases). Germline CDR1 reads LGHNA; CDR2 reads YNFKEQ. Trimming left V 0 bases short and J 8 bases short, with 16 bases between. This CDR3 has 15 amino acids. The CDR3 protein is CASSQEGAGVEGYTF. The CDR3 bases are TGTGCCAGCAGCCAAGAGGGGGCAGGGGTTGAGGGCTACACCTTC.

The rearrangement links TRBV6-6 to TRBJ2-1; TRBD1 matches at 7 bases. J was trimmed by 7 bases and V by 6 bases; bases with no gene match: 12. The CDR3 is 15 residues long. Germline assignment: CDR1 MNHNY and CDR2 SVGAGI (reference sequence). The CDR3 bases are TGTGCCAGCAGCCCCGACAGGGCCGGGGCAAATGAGCAGTTCTTC. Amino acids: CASSPDRAGANEQFF.

The CDR3 sequence is CASSTGLAGSQETQYF. The CDR3 DNA reads as TGCGCCAGCAGCACCGGTCTAGCGGGATCTCAAGAGACCCAGTACTTC. J is TRBJ2-5 and V is TRBV5-1, with 9 bases identical to TRBD2. CDR3 size: 16 residues. V lost 4 bases and J lost 2; bases outside the gene matches: 9. Germline assignment: CDR1 SGHRS and CDR2 YFSETQ.

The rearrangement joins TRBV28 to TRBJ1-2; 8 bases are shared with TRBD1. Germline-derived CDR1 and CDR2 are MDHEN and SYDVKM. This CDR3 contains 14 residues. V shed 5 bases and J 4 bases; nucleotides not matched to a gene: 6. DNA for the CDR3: TGTGCCAGCAGTCCCGAGACAGGGGCCTATGGCTACACCTTC. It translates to CASSPETGAYGYTF.

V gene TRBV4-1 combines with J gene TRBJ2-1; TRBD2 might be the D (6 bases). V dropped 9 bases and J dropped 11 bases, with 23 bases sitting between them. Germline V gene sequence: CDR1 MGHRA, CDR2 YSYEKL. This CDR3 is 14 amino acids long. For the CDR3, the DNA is TGCGCCAGTACGAAGGGTGGGAACGGAGGGCAGCAGTTCTTC. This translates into CASTKGGNGGQQFF.

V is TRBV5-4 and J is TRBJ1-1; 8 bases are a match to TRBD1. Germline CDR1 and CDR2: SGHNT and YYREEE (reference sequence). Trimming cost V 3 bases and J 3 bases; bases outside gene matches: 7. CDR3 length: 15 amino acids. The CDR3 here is CASSSMDRDDTEAFF. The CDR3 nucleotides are TGTGCCAGCAGCTCGATGGACAGGGATGACACTGAAGCTTTCTTT. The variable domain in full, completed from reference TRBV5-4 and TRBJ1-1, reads ETGVTQSPTHLIKTRGQQVTLRCSSQSGHNTVSWYQQALGQGPQFIFQYYREEENGRGNFPPRFSGLQFPNYSSELNVNALELDDSALYLCASSSMDRDDTEAFFGQGTRLTVV.

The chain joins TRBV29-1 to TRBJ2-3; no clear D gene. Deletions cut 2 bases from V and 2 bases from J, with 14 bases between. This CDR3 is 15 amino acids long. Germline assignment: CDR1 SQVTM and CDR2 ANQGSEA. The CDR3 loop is CSVERGHTLTDTQYF. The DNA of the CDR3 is TGCAGCGTTGAAAGAGGCCATACTCTCACAGATACGCAGTATTTT.

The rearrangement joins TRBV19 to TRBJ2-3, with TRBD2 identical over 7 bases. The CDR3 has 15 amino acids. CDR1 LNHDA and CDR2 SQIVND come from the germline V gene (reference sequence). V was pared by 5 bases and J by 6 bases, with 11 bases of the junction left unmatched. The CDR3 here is CASSLTSVLSDTQYF. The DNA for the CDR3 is TGTGCCAGTAGTTTAACTAGCGTCTTGTCGGATACGCAGTATTTT.

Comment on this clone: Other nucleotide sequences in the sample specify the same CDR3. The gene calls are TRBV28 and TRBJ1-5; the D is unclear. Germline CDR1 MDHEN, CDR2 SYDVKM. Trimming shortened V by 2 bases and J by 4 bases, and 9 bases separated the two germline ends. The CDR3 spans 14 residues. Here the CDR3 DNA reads TGTGCCAGCAGTTTAGGGCAGTCGAATCAGCCCCAGCATTTT. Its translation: CASSLGQSNQPQHF.

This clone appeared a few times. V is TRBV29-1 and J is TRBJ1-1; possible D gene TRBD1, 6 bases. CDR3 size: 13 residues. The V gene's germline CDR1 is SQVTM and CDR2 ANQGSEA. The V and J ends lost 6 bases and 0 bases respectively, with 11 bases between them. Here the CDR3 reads CSVAGTLNTEAFF. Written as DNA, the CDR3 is TGCAGCGTGGCCGGGACACTGAACACTGAAGCTTTCTTT.

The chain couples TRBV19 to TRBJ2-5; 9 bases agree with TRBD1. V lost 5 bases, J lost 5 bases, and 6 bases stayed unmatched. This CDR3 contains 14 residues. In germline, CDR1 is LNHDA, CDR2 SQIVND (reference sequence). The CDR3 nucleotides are TGTGCCAGTAGTCCGGGACAGGGTAGGGAGACCCAGTACTTC. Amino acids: CASSPGQGRETQYF. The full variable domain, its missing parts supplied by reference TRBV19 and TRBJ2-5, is DGGITQSPKYLFRKEGQNVTLSCEQNLNHDAMYWYRQDPGQGLRLIYYSQIVNDFQKGDIAEGYSVSREKKESFPLTVTSAQKNPTAFYLCASSPGQGRETQYFGPGTRLLVL.

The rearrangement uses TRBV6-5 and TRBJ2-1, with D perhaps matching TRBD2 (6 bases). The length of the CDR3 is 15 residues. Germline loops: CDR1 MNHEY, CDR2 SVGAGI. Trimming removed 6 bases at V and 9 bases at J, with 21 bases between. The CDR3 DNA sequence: TGTGCCAGCAGCCGGGACTCCTCCGTCCTTTTTGAGCAGTTCTTC. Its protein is CASSRDSSVLFEQFF.

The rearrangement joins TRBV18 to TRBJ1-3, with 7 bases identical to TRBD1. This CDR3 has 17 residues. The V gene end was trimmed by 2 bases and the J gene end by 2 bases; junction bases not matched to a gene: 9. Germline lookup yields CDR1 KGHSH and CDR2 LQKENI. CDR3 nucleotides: TGTGCCAGCTCACCAGGCAGGGGGTTTTCGCCTGGAAACACCATATATTTT. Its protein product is CASSPGRGFSPGNTIYF.

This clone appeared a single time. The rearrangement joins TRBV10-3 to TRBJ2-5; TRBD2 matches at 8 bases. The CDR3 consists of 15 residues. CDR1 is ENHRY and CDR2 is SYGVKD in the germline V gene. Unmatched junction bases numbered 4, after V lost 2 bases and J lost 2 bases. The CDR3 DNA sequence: TGTGCCATCAGTGAGACGGCTAGCGGGCAAGAGACCCAGTACTTC. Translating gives CAISETASGQETQYF.